The T cell receptor (beta chain) under discussion was sequenced for a study of shared clonotypes between healthy human individuals (TCRdb year 2020). The study in broad terms: A couple of women and three men aged 18 to 49 years were included in the cohort. To estimate repertoire size and how much clonotypes are shared between individuals, the study performed deep sequencing of blood TCR repertoires from a few healthy adults. To increase sequencing depth and limit assay-specific biases, TCR repertoire library preparation and sequencing were carried out by different laboratories using diverse techniques. Per donor, leukapheresis produced somewhere between about 0.94 and 9 billion PBMCs. For each donor, CD4 naive and CD4 memory were each run on three plates, CD8 naive on two plates, and CD8 memory on one plate. On the study overall, not on this receptor specifically: Incomplete sequencing was indicated by rarefaction of sorted-subset datasets, despite the large sequencing depth. Estimated clonotype richness was generally larger for naive than for memory subsets. Sharing across a few donors was observed for roughly 5.4% of naive CD4, 3% to 4% of naive CD8, roughly 2.4% of memory CD4, and around 0.4% of memory CD8 clonotypes. Compared with non-shared clonotypes, the clonotypes found in all four sorted-subset donors had higher generation probabilities. Because the study included only a small number of donors, the genetic and exposure-history diversity represented was limited. Based on pairwise subsampling, the degree of clonotype sharing among donors was expected to be affected by sequencing depth. Only blood was sampled, and tissue TCR repertoires likely differ from those in blood.

Healthy HIV-negative adults with no recently reported acute infections or vaccinations were included as donors. Every donor was a Caucasian adult living in Nashville, Tennessee, USA. CD4+ T cells were enriched by magnetic negative selection, after which naive cells were positively selected on CD45RA and the negative fraction was taken as the memory subset. Blood was obtained by leukapheresis, after which PBMCs were separated by Ficoll-Histopaque density gradient centrifugation and cryopreserved in liquid nitrogen vapor phase. Analytical flow cytometry was used to check the purity and quantity of each magnetically sorted T cell population. Each sorted fraction had its genomic DNA isolated and then quantified by UV absorbance on a Nanodrop 2000c. Using the deep immunoSEQ assay, multiplex PCR amplified TCR CDR3 regions from genomic DNA. Extracted genomic DNA from each cell subset was distributed evenly across all wells of several immunoSEQ 96-well plates, and each plate was treated as a replicate. For sorted subsets, each replicate PCR was loaded with around 200 ng genomic DNA, equivalent to 30,000 or so T cell genomes. Purified libraries were measured with a Qubit 3.0 fluorometer, size-checked on a Bioanalyzer 2100, and measured again with the KAPA Library Quantification kit. Every immunoSEQ 96-well plate was sequenced on a separate single-read 150-cycle Illumina NextSeq 550 flow cell. The paper's data handling went like this. Because the immunoSEQ output held only junctional sequences and lacked quality scores, the filtering could not match the filtering applied to full-length reads. To assign V/J genes and CDR3, sequences were annotated using PyIR, a Python wrapper for IgBLAST v1.9, with IMGT germline references. Reads were filtered out if the reads had weak V/J assignments (E-value above 1e-6), no CDR3, stop codons, out-of-frame junctions, or ambiguous translated residues. A V3J clonotype was defined by an identical inferred V gene, J gene, and CDR3 amino acid sequence. The percentage overlap between two repertoires was calculated by dividing the number of shared unique clonotypes by the size of the smaller repertoire. Three approaches were used to assess repertoire richness: RTK rarefaction, the Chao1 estimator, and Recon v2.1 estimates of unobserved clonotypes. For all TCRbeta clonotypes obtained by the gDNA method from four donors, generation probabilities were computed with OLGA. The table was pulled from immuneACCESS by TCRdb, which kept in-frame rearrangements only. Such tables lose some clones; where checked, under half of the loss comes from unresolved V genes, and the rest has no known cause. V and J calls plus clone size are reproduced from that table; the DNA served to infer D and trimming. In all, the sample holds 850,000 to 1,100,000 clones, and 60% to 80% of those were seen once. The ten most abundant clones make up almost 0.9% of the sample.

This clone was seen a single time. The target of this receptor is not known. Qualities for individual bases were not recorded, and no much larger clone is one base off. The sequence was collected from a man aged 18 to 29 in good health. Some clones in this sample may be carry-over from other donors' samples. The sequencing sample was made of memory CD4+ T cells from PBMCs. The meaning of the sample's cell subset or site label: CD45RA-negative fraction.

Read as DNA, the sequence is TGTGCCTGGGGGGCAGCCTACGAGCAGTACTTC. It encodes CAWGAAYEQYF. This chain is built from TRBV30 and TRBJ2-7; the best D guess is TRBD1, with 5 bases matching. Spanning cysteine to phenylalanine, the CDR3 consists of 11 amino acids. The read is trimmed to its CDR3 DNA, 33 bases read in frame from base 1. V loses 5 bases of germline sequence and J loses 2 bases, and the interval between the two ends is 7 bases. In the germline V gene (reference sequence), CDR1 corresponds to GTSNPN and CDR2 to SVGIG.